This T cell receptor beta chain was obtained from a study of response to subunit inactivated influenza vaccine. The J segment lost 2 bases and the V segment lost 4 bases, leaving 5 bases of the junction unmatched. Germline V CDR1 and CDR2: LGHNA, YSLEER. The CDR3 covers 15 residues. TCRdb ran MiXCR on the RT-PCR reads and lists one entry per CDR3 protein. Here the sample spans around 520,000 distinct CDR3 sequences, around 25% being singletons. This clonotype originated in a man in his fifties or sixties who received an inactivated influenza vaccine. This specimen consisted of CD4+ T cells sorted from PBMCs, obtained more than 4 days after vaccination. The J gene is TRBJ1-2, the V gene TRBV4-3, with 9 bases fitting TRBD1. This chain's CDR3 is CASSREQGANYGYTF. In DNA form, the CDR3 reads TGCGCCAGCAGCCGAGAACAGGGGGCGAACTATGGCTACACCTTC.